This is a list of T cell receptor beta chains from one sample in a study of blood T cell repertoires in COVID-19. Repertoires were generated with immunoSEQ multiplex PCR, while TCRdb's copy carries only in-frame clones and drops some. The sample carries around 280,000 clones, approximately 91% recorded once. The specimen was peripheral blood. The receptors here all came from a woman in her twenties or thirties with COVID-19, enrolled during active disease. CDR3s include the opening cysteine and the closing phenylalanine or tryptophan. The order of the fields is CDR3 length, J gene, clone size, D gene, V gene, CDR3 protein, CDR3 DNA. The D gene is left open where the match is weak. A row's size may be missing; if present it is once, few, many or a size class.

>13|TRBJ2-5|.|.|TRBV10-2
CASSEIGLETQYF
TGCGCCAGCAGTGAGATCGGGTTAGAGACCCAGTACTTC
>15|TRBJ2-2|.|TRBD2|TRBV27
CASRMSGANTGELFF
TGTGCCAGCAGAATGAGCGGGGCGAACACCGGGGAGCTGTTTTTT
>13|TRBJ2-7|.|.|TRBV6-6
CASTRTPAYEQYF
TGTGCCAGCACCCGAACTCCCGCCTACGAGCAGTACTTC
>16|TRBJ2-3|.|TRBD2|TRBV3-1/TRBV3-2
CASSQWTSGSLYTQYF
TGTGCCAGCAGCCAATGGACTAGCGGGAGTTTATATACGCAGTATTTT
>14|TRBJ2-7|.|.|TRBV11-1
CASSLRTDYYEQYF
TGTGCCAGCAGCCTACGGACAGACTACTACGAGCAGTACTTC
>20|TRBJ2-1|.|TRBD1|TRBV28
CASSLSGDRGKEYSYNEQFF
TGTGCCAGCAGTTTGAGCGGGGACAGGGGAAAGGAGTACTCCTACAATGAGCAGTTCTTC
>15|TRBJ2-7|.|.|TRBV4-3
CASSQSGPGVHEQYF
TGCGCCAGCAGCCAATCGGGACCGGGGGTCCACGAGCAGTACTTC
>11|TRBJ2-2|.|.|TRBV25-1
CASSFTGELFF
TGTGCCAGCTCCTTCACCGGGGAGCTGTTTTTT
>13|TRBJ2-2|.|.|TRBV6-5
CASTGGPTGELFF
TGTGCCAGCACCGGAGGGCCCACCGGGGAGCTGTTTTTT
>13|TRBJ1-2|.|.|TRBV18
CASSLGLDYGYTF
TGTGCCAGCTCACTCGGACTAGACTATGGCTACACCTTC
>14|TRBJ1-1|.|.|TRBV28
CASSLATPNTEAFF
TGTGCCAGCAGTTTGGCAACGCCCAACACTGAAGCTTTCTTT
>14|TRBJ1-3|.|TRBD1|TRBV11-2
CASSLTGAGNTIYF
TGTGCCAGCAGCTTAACAGGGGCAGGAAACACCATATATTTT
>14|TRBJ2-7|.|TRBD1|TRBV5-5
CASSWGQGTYEQYF
TGTGCCAGCAGTTGGGGACAGGGGACGTACGAGCAGTACTTC
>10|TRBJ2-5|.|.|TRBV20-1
CSAIEETQYF
TGCAGTGCTATAGAAGAGACCCAGTACTTC
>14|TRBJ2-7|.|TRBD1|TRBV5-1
CASSLANRGYEQYF
TGCGCCAGCAGCTTGGCCAACAGGGGGTACGAGCAGTACTTC
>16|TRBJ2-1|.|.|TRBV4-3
CASSPRQENSYNEQFF
TGCGCCAGCAGCCCTCGACAGGAAAACTCCTACAATGAGCAGTTCTTC
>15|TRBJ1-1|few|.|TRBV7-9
CASSLAIPLVPEAFF
TGTGCCAGCAGCTTAGCGATCCCGCTAGTACCTGAAGCTTTCTTT
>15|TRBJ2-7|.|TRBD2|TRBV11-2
CASSSLGLASYEQYF
TGTGCCAGCAGCTCCCTAGGACTAGCCTCCTACGAGCAGTACTTC
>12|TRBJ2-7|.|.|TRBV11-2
CASSPYPGEQYF
TGTGCCAGCAGCCCATATCCGGGCGAGCAGTACTTC
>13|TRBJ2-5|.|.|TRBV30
CAWSVTGKETQYF
TGTGCCTGGAGTGTAACAGGGAAGGAGACCCAGTACTTC
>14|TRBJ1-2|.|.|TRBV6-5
CASSHQTSNYGYTF
TGTGCCAGCAGTCACCAGACATCCAACTATGGCTACACCTTC
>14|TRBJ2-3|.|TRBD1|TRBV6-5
CASNLDRGQDTQYF
TGTGCCAGCAACCTGGACAGGGGGCAAGATACGCAGTATTTT
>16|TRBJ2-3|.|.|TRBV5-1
CASSLDVGLITDTQYF
TGCGCCAGCAGCTTGGACGTTGGTCTAATCACAGATACGCAGTATTTT
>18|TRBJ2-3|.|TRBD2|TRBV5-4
CASSLAGLAGGPGDTQYF
TGTGCCAGCAGCTTGGCTGGACTAGCGGGAGGCCCGGGAGATACGCAGTATTTT
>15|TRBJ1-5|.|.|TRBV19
CASSIIGAGNQPQHF
TGTGCCAGTAGTATTATAGGGGCGGGCAATCAGCCCCAGCATTTT
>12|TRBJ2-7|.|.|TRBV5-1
CASSFSGYEQYF
TGCGCCAGCAGCTTTTCAGGGTACGAGCAGTACTTC